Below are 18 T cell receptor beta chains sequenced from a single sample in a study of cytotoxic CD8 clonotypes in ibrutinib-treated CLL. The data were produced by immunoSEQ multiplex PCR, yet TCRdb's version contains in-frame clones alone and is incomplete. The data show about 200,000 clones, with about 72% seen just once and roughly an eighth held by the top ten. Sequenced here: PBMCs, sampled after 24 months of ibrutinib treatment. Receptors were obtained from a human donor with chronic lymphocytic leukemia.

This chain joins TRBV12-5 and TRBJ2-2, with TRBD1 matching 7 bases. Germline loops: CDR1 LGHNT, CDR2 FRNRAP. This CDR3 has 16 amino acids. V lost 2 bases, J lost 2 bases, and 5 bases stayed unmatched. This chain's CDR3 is CASGLWDSKNTGELFF. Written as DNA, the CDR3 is TGTGCTAGTGGTTTGTGGGACAGTAAAAACACCGGGGAGCTGTTTTTT.

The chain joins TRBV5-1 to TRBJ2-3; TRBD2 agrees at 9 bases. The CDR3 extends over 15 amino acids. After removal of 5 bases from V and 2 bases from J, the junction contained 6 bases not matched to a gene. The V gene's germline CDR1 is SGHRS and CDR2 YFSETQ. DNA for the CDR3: TGCGCCAGCAGGGAACGACTAGCGGACACAGATACGCAGTATTTT. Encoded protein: CASRERLADTDTQYF. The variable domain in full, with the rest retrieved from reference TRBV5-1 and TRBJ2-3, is KAGVTQTPRYLIKTRGQQVTLSCSPISGHRSVSWYQQTPGQGLQFLFEYFSETQRNKGNFPGRFSGRQFSNSRSEMNVSTLELGDSALYLCASRERLADTDTQYFGPGTRLTVL.

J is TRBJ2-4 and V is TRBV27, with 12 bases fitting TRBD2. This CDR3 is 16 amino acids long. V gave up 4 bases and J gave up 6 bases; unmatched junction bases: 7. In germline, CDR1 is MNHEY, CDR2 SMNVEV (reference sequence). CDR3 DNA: TGTGCCAGCAGTTCCCCTAGCGGGAGGGAAGGAAACATTCAGTACTTC. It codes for CASSSPSGREGNIQYF.

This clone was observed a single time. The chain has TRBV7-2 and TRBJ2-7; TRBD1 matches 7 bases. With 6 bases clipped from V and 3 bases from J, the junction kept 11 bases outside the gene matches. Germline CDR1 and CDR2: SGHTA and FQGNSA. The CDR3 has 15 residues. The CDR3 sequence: CASSSNPGQYYEQYF. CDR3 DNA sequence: TGTGCCAGCAGTTCAAACCCGGGACAGTACTACGAGCAGTACTTC.

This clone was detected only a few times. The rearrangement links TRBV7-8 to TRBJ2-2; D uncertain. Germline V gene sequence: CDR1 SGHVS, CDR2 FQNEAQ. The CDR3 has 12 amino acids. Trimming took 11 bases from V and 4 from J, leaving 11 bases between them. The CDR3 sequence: CAANAGTGELFF. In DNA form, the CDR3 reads TGTGCCGCTAATGCCGGCACCGGGGAGCTGTTTTTT.

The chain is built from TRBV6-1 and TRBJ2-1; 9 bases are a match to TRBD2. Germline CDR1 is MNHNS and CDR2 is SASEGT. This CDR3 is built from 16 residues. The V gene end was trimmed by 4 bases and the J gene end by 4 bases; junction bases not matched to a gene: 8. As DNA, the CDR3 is TGTGCCAGCAGTGCCCTTAAGAGCGGGAGGTACAATGAGCAGTTCTTC. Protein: CASSALKSGRYNEQFF.

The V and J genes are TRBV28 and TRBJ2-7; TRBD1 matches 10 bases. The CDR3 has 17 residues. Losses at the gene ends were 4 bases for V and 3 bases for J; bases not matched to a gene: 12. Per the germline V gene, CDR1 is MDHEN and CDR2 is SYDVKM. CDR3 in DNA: TGTGCCAGCAGTTCCCCAGCCGGGACAGGGGACCACTACGAGCAGTACTTC. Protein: CASSSPAGTGDHYEQYF.

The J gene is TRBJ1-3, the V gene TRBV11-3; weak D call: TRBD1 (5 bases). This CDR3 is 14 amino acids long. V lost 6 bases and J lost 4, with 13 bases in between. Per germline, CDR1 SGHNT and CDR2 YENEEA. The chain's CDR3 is CASSLRGAGNTIYF. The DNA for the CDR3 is TGTGCCAGCAGTCTCCGGGGCGCGGGAAACACCATATATTTT.

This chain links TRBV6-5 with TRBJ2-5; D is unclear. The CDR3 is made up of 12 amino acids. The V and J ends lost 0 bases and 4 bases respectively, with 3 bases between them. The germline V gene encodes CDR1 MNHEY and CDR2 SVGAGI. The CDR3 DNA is TGTGCCAGCAGTTACTCGGGAGAGACCCAGTACTTC. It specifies CASSYSGETQYF.

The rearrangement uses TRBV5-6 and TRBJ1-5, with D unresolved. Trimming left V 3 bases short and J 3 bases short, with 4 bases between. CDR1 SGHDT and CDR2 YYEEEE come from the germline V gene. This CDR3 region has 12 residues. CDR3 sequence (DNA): TGTGCCAGCAGCTCACTCAATCAGCCCCAGCATTTT. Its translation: CASSSLNQPQHF.

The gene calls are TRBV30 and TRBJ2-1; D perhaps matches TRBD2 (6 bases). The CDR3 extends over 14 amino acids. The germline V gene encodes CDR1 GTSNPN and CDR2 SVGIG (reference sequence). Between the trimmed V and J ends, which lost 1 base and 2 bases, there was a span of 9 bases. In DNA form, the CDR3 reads TGTGCCTGGAGTGGACTAGTAACCTACAATGAGCAGTTCTTC. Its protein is CAWSGLVTYNEQFF.

In nucleotides, the CDR3 is TGCGCCAGCAGCGTCCTCAGTTATGGAGTGGATACGCAGTATTTT. It codes for CASSVLSYGVDTQYF. The gene calls are TRBV5-1 and TRBJ2-3; D gene ambiguous. Trimming pared 4 bases from V and 6 bases from J, leaving 18 bases between. The CDR3 runs 15 residues. Germline V gene data show CDR1 as SGHRS and CDR2 as YFSETQ. Drawing the rest from reference TRBV5-1 and TRBJ2-3, the complete variable domain is KAGVTQTPRYLIKTRGQQVTLSCSPISGHRSVSWYQQTPGQGLQFLFEYFSETQRNKGNFPGRFSGRQFSNSRSEMNVSTLELGDSALYLCASSVLSYGVDTQYFGPGTRLTVL.

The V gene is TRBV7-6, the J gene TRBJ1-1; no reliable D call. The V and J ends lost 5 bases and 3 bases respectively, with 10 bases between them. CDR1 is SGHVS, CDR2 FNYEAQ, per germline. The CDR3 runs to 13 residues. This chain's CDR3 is CASSRSLYTEAFF. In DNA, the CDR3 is TGTGCCAGCAGCCGTTCCCTTTACACTGAAGCTTTCTTT.

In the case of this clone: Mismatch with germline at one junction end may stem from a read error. CDR3 in DNA: TGTGCTAGCAGCTTAGGAGCCCTAGCGGAAGAGACCCAGTACTTC. The encoded protein is CASSLGALAEETQYF. The chain employs TRBV7-7 and TRBJ2-5; 7 bases fit TRBD2. Germline V gene sequence: CDR1 SSHAT, CDR2 FNYEAQ (reference sequence). This CDR3 region has 15 residues. The full variable domain, with the rest looked up from reference TRBV7-7 and TRBJ2-5, is GAGVSQSPRYKVTKRGQDVTLRCDPISSHATLYWYQQALGQGPEFLTYFNYEAQPDKSGLPSDRFSAERPEGSISTLTIQRTEQRDSAMYRCASSLGALAEETQYFGPGTRLLVL.

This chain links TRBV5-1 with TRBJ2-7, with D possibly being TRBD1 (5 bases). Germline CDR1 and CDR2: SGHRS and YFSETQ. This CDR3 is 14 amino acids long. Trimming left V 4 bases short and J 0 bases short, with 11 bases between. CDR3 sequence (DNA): TGCGCCAGCAGCCTCGACAGACCCTCCTACGAGCAGTACTTC. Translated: CASSLDRPSYEQYF.

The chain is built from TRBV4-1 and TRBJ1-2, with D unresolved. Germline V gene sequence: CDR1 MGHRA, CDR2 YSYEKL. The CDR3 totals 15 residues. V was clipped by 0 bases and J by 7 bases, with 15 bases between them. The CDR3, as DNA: TGCGCCAGCAGCCAAGATAATCGGGGTACTGCTGGCTACACCTTC. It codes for CASSQDNRGTAGYTF.

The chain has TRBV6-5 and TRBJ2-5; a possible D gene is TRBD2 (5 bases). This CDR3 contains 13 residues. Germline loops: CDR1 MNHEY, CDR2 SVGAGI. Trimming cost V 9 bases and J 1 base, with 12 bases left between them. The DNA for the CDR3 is TGTGCCAGTAAGGACTTGGTCCAAGAGACCCAGTACTTC. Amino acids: CASKDLVQETQYF.

Here the CDR3 reads CASSRFREDLNYGYTF. CDR3 coding DNA: TGTGCCAGCAGCCGTTTCCGGGAGGACCTTAACTATGGCTACACCTTC. The chain recombines TRBV5-4 with TRBJ1-2; D gene ambiguous. The CDR3 has 16 residues. V dropped 4 bases and J dropped 1 base, with 17 bases sitting between them. Germline V lookup: CDR1 SGHNT, CDR2 YYREEE (reference sequence).